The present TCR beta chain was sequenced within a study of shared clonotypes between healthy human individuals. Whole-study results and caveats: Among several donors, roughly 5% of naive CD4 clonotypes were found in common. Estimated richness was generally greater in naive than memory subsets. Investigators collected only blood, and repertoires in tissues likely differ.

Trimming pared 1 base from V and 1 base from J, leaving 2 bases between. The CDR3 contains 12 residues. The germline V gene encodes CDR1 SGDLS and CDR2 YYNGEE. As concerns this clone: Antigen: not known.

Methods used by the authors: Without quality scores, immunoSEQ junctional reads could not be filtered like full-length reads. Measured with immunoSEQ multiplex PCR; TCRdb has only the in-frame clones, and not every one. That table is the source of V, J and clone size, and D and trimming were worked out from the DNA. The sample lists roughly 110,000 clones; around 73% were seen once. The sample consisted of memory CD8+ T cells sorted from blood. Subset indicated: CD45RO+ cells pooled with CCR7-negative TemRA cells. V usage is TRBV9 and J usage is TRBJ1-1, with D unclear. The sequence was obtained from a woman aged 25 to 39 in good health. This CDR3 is CASSVSNTEAFF. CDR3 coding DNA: TGTGCCAGCAGCGTATCGAACACTGAAGCTTTCTTT.